A selection of T cell receptor beta chains follows, all from one sample in a study of cytomegalovirus exposure and HLA in healthy donors. Profiled with immunoSEQ multiplex PCR; TCRdb holds only in-frame clones, not every one. The sample contains over 100,000 clones, about 88% of which appear only once. Sequencing input: PBMCs. The receptors stem from a woman aged 18-35 years in good health and CMV-seronegative. CDR3s include the opening cysteine and the closing phenylalanine or tryptophan. The D gene is left open where the match is weak. Clone size is stated in some rows and not others, as once, few, many or a class when expanded.

TRBV6-1,TRBD1,-,TRBJ1-1,TGTGCCAGCAGTGACGTTCGACAGGGGACCACTGAAGCTTTCTTT,CASSDVRQGTTEAFF
TRBV4-3,-,-,TRBJ2-7,TGCGCCAGCAGCCAAGATCGAGTAGTCGAGCAGTACTTC,CASSQDRVVEQYF
TRBV6-5,-,-,TRBJ1-6,TGTGCCAGCAGTTACGCGGGTAGGGTTGATTCACCCCTCCACTTT,CASSYAGRVDSPLHF
TRBV23-1,TRBD2,-,TRBJ2-5,TGCGCCAGCAGTCCCCAGCGCGTTGGGCGACTAGCGGGTGATCAAGAGACCCAGTACTTC,CASSPQRVGRLAGDQETQYF
TRBV30,-,-,TRBJ2-7,TGTGCCTGGAGTCTAGCCCAAGACGGCGAGCAGTACTTC,CAWSLAQDGEQYF
TRBV5-4,-,-,TRBJ1-5,TGTGCCAGCAGCTTGGGGGGGGACAATCAGCCCCAGCATTTT,CASSLGGDNQPQHF
TRBV5-4,-,-,TRBJ1-1,TGTGCCAGCAGCTTGGGACAGGAGAGTGAAGCTTTCTTT,CASSLGQESEAFF
TRBV10-3,-,-,TRBJ1-5,TGTGCCATCAGTGAGCACCAGGGCAATCAGCCCCAGCATTTT,CAISEHQGNQPQHF
TRBV30,TRBD2,-,TRBJ2-1,TGTGCCTGGAGATCAATTGCGGGAGGGGATTACAATGAGCAGTTCTTC,CAWRSIAGGDYNEQFF
TRBV5-1,-,-,TRBJ1-1,TGCGCCAGCAGAATCCGGGGGGCCACCACTGAAGCTTTCTTT,CASRIRGATTEAFF
TRBV5-4,-,-,TRBJ2-1,TGTGCCAGCAGCCGACAAGACAGGTACAATGAGCAGTTCTTC,CASSRQDRYNEQFF
TRBV7-2,TRBD1,-,TRBJ2-1,TGTGCCAGCGGGACAGGCTCACTTCCTGAGCAGTTCTTC,CASGTGSLPEQFF
TRBV15,-,-,TRBJ2-1,TGTGCCACCAGTGCGGACTTTAACAATGAGCAGTTCTTC,CATSADFNNEQFF
TRBV5-4,TRBD2,-,TRBJ2-7,TGTGCCAGCAGCCCGGGACTAGCGGGAGGAACATCCTACGAGCAGTACTTC,CASSPGLAGGTSYEQYF
TRBV5-6,TRBD2,-,TRBJ2-5,TGTGCCAGCAGCCCCGGGGGGGCCGGACCACGAGAGACCCAGTACTTC,CASSPGGAGPRETQYF
TRBV15,TRBD2,once,TRBJ2-1,TGTGCCACCAGCAGAGAGGTGGCGGGGGGGGACTACAATGAGCAGTTCTTC,CATSREVAGGDYNEQFF
TRBV7-9,TRBD1,-,TRBJ2-1,TGTGCCAGCAGCCCCCGGGACAGGACGAGCTCCTACAATGAGCAGTTCTTC,CASSPRDRTSSYNEQFF
TRBV9,-,-,TRBJ1-3,TGTGCCAGCAGCGCTCTGGGGGAGGGGTTGAGCTCTGGAAACACCATATATTTT,CASSALGEGLSSGNTIYF
TRBV5-6,-,-,TRBJ1-5,TGTGCCAGCAGCCTGAATAGGGGAAGCAATCAGCCCCAGCATTTT,CASSLNRGSNQPQHF
TRBV30,TRBD1,-,TRBJ1-6,TGTGCCTGGAGATCTCCGACAGGGTATTCACCCCTCCACTTT,CAWRSPTGYSPLHF